The clone carrying this T cell receptor beta chain was seen only a few times. As yet, its antigen is unknown. The cDNA had a unique molecular identifier and a template-switch universal primer site. TCRdb re-called the 5' RACE reads with MiXCR, one entry per CDR3 protein. The table includes a few hundred thousand distinct CDR3 sequences, over 8.5% detected once. This record belongs to a study of identical twins. This CDR3 has 15 amino acids. CDR1 and CDR2 (germline): MGHDK, SYGVNS. V shed 4 bases, J shed 1 base, and the junction held 6 bases outside the gene matches. Study-wide points: Less excess twin sharing appeared in beta out-of-frame sequences. The abundant beta clonotypes from cord blood had fewer insertions, and memory repertoires had none of this.

These data also featured in a second study, about yellow fever vaccine responses in identical twins.

Sequences were obtained from CD8+ T cells sorted from blood. The J gene is TRBJ2-7, the V gene TRBV25-1; TRBD1 matches 8 bases. The sequence came from a woman aged 18-29 years in good health. The CDR3 protein is CASSVCRGLSYEQYF. The CDR3 DNA reads TGTGCCAGCAGTGTATGCAGGGGGCTATCCTACGAGCAGTACTTC.